This T cell receptor (beta chain) was sequenced in a study of T-cell memory formation after mild COVID-19. Study summary: The TCR clusters were mostly specific to one donor.

Germline trimming cut 9 bases from V and 4 bases from J; bases unmatched to any gene: 5. Germline CDR1 and CDR2: MGHDK and SYGVNS. CDR3 length equals 14 residues. Study-wide results and caveats: Contracting clones, day 15 to 85, had balanced CD4/CD8, and later expanders favored CD4+. Among CD4+ contracting clones, most were CM and EM, and CD8+ ones EMRA.

Concerning this clonotype: Its cognate antigen is unknown.

From the 5' RACE reads, TCRdb called clonotypes with MiXCR, one entry per CDR3 protein. The sample records about 140,000 distinct CDR3 sequences, more than 13% being singletons. The sequenced material came from PBMCs or a T cell subset sorted from them (not recorded which). The V call is TRBV25-1, the J call TRBJ2-3; 12 nucleotides match TRBD2. This receptor was taken from an adult woman who had mild COVID-19 (a few samples of this study predate the infection). Cell type and time point are not known. The CDR3 spells CARTLAGGSDTQYF. The CDR3, as DNA: TGTGCCAGGACACTAGCGGGAGGATCAGATACGCAGTATTTT. The whole variable domain, remainder taken from reference TRBV25-1 and TRBJ2-3, is EADIYQTPRYLVIGTGKKITLECSQTMGHDKMYWYQQDPGMELHLIHYSYGVNSTEKGDLSSESTVSRIRTEHFPLTLESARPSHTSQYLCARTLAGGSDTQYFGPGTRLTVL.